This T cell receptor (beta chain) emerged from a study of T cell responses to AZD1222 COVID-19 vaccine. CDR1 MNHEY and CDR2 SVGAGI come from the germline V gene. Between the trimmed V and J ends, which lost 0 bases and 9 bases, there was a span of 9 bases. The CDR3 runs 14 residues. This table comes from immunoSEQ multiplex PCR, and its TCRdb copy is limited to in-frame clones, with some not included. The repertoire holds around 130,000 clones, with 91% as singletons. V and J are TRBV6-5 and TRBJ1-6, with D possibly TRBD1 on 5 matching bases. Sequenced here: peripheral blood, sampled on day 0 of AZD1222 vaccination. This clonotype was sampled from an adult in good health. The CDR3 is CASSYSLRGSPLHF. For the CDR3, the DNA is TGTGCCAGCAGTTACTCTCTTAGGGGTTCACCCCTCCACTTT.